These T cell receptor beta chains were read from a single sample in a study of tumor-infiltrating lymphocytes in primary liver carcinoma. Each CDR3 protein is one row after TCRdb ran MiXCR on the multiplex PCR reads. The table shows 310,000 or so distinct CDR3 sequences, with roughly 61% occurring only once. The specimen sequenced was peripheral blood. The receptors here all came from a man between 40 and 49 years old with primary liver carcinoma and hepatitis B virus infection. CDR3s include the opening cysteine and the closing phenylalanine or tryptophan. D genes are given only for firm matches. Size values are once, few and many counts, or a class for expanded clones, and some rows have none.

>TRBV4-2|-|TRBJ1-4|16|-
TGTGCCAGCAGCAGTATCGGGACAACAACTGATGAAAAACTGTTTTTT
CASSSIGTTTDEKLFF
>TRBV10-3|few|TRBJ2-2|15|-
TGTGCCATCAGTGAGCAGGGGACGAACACCGGGGAGCTGTTTTTT
CAISEQGTNTGELFF
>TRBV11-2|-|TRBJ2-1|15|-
TGTGCCGGCAGCTTGGGCAAGGCGGTGTACAATGAGCAGTTCTTC
CAGSLGKAVYNEQFF
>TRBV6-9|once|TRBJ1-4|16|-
TGTGTCAGCAGCTTCCACGTGGGGGGCTTGAAGGAAAAACTGTTTTTC
CVSSFHVGGLKEKLFF
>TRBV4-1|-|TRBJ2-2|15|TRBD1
TGCGCCAGCAGCCTACGGGACAGGGTCGCCGGGGATCTGTTTTTT
CASSLRDRVAGDLFF
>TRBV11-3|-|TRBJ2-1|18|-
TGTGCCAACAGCTTAGAGACCTACTGGGTCACCTTCTACAATGAGCAGTTCTTC
CANSLETYWVTFYNEQFF
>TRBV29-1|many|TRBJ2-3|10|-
TGCAGCGCTCTAGCGGATACGCAGTATTTT
CSALADTQYF
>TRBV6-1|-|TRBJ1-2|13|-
TGTGTCAGCAGTGAAGCTGGTCAGGGGCACCTTCTCTTC
CVSSEAGQGHLLF
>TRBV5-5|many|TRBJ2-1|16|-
TGTGCCAGCAGCATCCAAGAGAGACAAGGATACAATGAGCAGTTCTTC
CASSIQERQGYNEQFF
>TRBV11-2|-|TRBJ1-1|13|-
TGTGCCAGCAGCTTAGGGGGGGGAACTGAAACTTTCTTT
CASSLGGGTETFF
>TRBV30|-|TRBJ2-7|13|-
TGTGCCTGGAGCGGGGACGGGGGCTACGAGCAGTACTTC
CAWSGDGGYEQYF
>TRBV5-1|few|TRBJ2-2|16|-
TGCGCCAGCAGCTATGGACAGATAAGAGTGGCCGGGGAGCTGTTTTTT
CASSYGQIRVAGELFF
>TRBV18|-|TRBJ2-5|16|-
TGTGCCAGCTCACCACCAAGGGGCGATTCCCAAGAGACCCAGTACTTC
CASSPPRGDSQETQYF
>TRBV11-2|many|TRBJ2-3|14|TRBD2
TGTGCCAGCACCGTAGCGGGGGACACAGATACGCAGTATTTT
CASTVAGDTDTQYF
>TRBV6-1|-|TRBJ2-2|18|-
TGTGCCAGCAGCCCTAAGGGACCAGGCGGCAAGAACACCGGGGAGCTGTTTTTT
CASSPKGPGGKNTGELFF
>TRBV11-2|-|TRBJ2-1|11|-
TGTGCCAGCAGCTTCGACCGCAAGAAGTTCTTC
CASSFDRKKFF
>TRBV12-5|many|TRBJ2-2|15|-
TGTGCTAGTGGGGACAGAACGGAAGGAACCGGGGAGCTGTTTTTT
CASGDRTEGTGELFF
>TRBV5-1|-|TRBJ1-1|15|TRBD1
TGCGCCAGCAGCCTAAGACAGGGGGCGAACACTGAAGCTTTCTTT
CASSLRQGANTEAFF
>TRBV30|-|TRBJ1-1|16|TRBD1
TGTGCCTGGAGTCCCTGGACAGGAAAATTGAACACTGAAGCTTTCTTT
CAWSPWTGKLNTEAFF
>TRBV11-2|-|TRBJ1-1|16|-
TGTGCCAGCAGCTTAGCCAGGGACAAACTGGACACTGAAGCTTTCTTT
CASSLARDKLDTEAFF
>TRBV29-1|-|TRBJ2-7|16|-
TGCAGCATTGAAGATCCGACTGGCGGGCAGACCTACGAGCAGTACTTC
CSIEDPTGGQTYEQYF